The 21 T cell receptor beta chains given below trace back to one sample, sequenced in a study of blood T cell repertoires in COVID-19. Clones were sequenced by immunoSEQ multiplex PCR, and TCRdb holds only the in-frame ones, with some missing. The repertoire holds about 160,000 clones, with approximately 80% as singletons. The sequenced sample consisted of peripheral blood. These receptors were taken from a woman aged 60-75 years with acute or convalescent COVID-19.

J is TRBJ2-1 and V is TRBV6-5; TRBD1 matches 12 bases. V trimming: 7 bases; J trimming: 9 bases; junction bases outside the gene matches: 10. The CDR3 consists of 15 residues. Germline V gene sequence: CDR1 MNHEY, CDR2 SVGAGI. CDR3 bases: TGTGCCAGCACCCGACCCGGGACAGGGGGCGGTGAGCAGTTCTTC. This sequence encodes CASTRPGTGGGEQFF.

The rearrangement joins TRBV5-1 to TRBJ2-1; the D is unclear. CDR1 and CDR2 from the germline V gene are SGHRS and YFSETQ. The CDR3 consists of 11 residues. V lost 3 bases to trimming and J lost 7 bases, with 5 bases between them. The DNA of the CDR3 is TGCGCCAGCAGCTATCATAATGAGCAGTTCTTC. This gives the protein CASSYHNEQFF.

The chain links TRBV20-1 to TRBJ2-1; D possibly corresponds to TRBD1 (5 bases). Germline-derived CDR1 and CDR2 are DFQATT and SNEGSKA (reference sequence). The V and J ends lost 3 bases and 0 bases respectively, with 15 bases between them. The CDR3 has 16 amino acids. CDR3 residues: CSASLRGPGSYNEQFF. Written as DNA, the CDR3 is TGCAGTGCTAGTTTAAGGGGCCCTGGCTCCTACAATGAGCAGTTCTTC.

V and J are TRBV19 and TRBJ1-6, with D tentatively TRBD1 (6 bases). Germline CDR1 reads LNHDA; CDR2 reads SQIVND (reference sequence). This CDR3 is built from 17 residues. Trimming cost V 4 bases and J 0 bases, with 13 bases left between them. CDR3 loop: CASSSPRGGSYNSPLHF. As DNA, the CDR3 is TGTGCCAGTAGTAGTCCGAGGGGGGGCTCCTATAATTCACCCCTCCACTTT.

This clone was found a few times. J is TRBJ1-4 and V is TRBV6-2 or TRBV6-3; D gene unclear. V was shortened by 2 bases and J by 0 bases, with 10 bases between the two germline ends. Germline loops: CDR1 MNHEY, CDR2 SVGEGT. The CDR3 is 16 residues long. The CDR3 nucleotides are TGTGCCAGCAGTTACAGTGCGGGAACAACTAATGAAAAACTGTTTTTT. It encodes CASSYSAGTTNEKLFF.

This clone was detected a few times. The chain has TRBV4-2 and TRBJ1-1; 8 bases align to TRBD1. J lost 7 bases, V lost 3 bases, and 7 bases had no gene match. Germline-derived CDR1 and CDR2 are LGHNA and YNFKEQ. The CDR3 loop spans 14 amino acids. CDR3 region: CASSQPRGHGEAFF. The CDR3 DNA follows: TGTGCCAGCAGCCAGCCCAGGGGGCACGGTGAAGCTTTCTTT.

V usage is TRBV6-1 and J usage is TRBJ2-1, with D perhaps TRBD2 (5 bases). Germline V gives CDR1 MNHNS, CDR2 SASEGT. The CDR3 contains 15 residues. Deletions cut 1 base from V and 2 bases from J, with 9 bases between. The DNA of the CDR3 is TGTGCCAGCAGTGAAGGGACCGGGACCTACAATGAGCAGTTCTTC. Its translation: CASSEGTGTYNEQFF.

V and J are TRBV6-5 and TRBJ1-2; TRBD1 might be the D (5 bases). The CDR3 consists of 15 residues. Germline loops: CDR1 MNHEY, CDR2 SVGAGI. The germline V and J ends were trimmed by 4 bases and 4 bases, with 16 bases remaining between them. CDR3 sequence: CASSLGPQTVYGYTF. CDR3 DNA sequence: TGTGCCAGCAGTTTGGGGCCCCAGACGGTCTATGGCTACACCTTC.

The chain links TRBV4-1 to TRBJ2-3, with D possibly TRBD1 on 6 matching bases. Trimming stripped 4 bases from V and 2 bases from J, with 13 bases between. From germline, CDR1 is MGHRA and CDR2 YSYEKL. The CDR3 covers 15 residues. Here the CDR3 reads CASSLTGLFTDTQYF. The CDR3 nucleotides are TGCGCCAGCAGCCTGACAGGTCTCTTCACAGATACGCAGTATTTT.

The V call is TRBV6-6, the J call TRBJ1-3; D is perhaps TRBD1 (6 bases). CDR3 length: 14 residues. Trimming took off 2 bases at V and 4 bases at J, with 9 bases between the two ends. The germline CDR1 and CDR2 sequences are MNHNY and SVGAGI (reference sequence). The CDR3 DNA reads TGTGCCAGCAGTTACACCACAGGGGGAAACACCATATATTTT. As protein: CASSYTTGGNTIYF.

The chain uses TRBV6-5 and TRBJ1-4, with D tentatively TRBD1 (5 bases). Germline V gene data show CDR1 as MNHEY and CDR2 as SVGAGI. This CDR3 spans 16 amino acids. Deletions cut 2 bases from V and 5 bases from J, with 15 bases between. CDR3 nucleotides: TGTGCCAGCAGTTACGGCCCGCAGGGCTTCAATGAAAAACTGTTTTTT. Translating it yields CASSYGPQGFNEKLFF.

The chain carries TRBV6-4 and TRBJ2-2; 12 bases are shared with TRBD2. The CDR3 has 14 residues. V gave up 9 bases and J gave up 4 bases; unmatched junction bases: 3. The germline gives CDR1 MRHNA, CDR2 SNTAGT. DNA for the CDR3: TGTGCCAGTTCGACTAGCGGGGGCACCGGGGAGCTGTTTTTT. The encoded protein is CASSTSGGTGELFF.

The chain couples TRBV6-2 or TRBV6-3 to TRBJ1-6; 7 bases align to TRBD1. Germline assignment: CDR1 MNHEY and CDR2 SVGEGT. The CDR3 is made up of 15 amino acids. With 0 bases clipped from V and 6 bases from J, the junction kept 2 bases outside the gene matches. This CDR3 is CASSYSGTANSPLHF. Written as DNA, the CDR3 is TGTGCCAGCAGTTACTCGGGGACAGCTAATTCACCCCTCCACTTT.

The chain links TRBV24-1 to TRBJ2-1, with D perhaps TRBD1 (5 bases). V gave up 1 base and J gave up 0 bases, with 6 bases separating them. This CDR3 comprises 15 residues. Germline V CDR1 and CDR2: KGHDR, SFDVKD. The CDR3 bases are TGTGCCACCAGTGATTTTGGGGCCTCCTACAATGAGCAGTTCTTC. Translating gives CATSDFGASYNEQFF.

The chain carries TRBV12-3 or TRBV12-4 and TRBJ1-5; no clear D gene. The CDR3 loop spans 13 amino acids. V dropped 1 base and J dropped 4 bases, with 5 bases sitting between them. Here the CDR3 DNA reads TGTGCCAGCAGTTTAGACAGAAATCAGCCCCAGCATTTT. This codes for CASSLDRNQPQHF.

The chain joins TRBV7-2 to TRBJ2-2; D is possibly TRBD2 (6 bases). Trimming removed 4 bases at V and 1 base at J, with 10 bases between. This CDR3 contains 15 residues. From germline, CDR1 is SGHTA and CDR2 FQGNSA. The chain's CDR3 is CASSSGLLNTGELFF. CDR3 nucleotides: TGTGCCAGCAGCTCGGGACTGTTGAACACCGGGGAGCTGTTTTTT.

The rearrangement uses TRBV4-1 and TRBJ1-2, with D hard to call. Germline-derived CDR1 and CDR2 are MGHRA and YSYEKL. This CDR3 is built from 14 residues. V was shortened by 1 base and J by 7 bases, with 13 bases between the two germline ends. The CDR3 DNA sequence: TGCGCCAGCAGCCAAGCCCCCGACGGGTTTGGCTACACCTTC. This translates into CASSQAPDGFGYTF.

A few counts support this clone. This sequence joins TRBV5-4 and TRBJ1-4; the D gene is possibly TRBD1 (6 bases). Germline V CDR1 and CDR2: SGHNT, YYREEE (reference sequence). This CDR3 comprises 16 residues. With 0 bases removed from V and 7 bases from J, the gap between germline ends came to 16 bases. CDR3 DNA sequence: TGTGCCAGCAGCTTGGCCGGTGCAGGGGTGTCTGAAAAACTGTTTTTT. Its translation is CASSLAGAGVSEKLFF.

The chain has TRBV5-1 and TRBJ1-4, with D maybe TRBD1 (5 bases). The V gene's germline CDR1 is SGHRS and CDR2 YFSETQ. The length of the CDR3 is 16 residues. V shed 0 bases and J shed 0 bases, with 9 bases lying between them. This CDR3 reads CASSLETDATNEKLFF. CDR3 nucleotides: TGCGCCAGCAGCTTGGAGACAGATGCAACTAATGAAAAACTGTTTTTT.

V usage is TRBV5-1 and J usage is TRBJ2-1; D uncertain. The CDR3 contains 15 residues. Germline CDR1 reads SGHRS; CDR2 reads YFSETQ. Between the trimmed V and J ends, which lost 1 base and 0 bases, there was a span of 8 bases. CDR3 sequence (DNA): TGCGCCAGCAGCTTGTCACTTAGCTCCTACAATGAGCAGTTCTTC. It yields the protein CASSLSLSSYNEQFF.

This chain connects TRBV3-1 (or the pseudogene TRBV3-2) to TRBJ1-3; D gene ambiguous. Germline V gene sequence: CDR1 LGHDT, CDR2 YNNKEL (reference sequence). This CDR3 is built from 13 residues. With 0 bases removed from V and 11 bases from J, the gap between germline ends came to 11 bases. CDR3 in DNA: TGTGCCAGCAGCCAAGAAAAGCCGCCGGCCATATATTTT. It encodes CASSQEKPPAIYF.